This entry describes one T cell receptor beta chain. Antigen: not known. One junction end does not reproduce the germline sequence, and a read error may be involved. The sample originates from a study of T cell repertoires in cytomegalovirus infection. TCRdb reprocessed the reads with MiXCR, giving one entry per CDR3 protein. Among some 800,000 distinct CDR3 sequences listed, approximately 29% were seen once. This CDR3 region has 14 residues. The germline V gene encodes CDR1 SGHVS and CDR2 FNYEAQ. The chain has TRBV7-6 and TRBJ2-5; D unclear. This sequence originates from a human donor in good health (CMV status not recorded). Some clones in this sample may be carry-over from other donors' samples. The specimen comprised cultured CD8+ T cells from PBMCs, sampled from culture after CMV antigen stimulation. CDR3 sequence: CASSFAPGDETQYF. The CDR3 region has the DNA TGTGCTAGCAGCTTTGCCCCTGGCGACGAGACCCAGTACTTC.